Below, 23 T cell receptor beta chains from the same sample are listed, as sequenced in a study of CD8 T cells in Susac syndrome. RNA amounts of roughly 0.45 to 1 ug underwent reverse transcription with random hexamers. TCRdb itself ran the immunoSEQ multiplex PCR reads through MiXCR, one entry per CDR3 protein. This table holds around 150,000 distinct CDR3 sequences, about 94% found once. The sequencing sample was made of CD8+ T cells from PBMCs. The origin of the receptors is a human donor in good health.

This clonotype appeared once. V usage is TRBV30 and J usage is TRBJ2-5, with 9 positions matching TRBD2. Germline CDR1 and CDR2: GTSNPN and SVGIG (reference sequence). This CDR3 region has 18 residues. V lost 4 bases and J lost 0; bases outside the gene matches: 15. CDR3 bases: TGTGCCTGGATGTCTGAGCGGGAGGATTCATTTTACCAAGAGACCCAGTACTTC. It specifies CAWMSEREDSFYQETQYF.

The chain employs TRBV14 and TRBJ2-1; 10 bases line up with TRBD2. Germline CDR1 and CDR2: SGHDN and FVKESK. With 8 bases clipped from V and 3 bases from J, the junction kept 4 bases outside the gene matches. This CDR3 is built from 14 residues. The CDR3 is CASGIAGGYNEQFF. The CDR3 DNA sequence: TGTGCCAGCGGTATAGCGGGAGGCTACAATGAGCAGTTCTTC.

The chain recombines TRBV20-1 with TRBJ1-2, with D possibly being TRBD1 (5 bases). Germline lookup yields CDR1 DFQATT and CDR2 SNEGSKA (reference sequence). Trimming cost V 5 bases and J 6 bases, with 28 bases left between them. This CDR3 region has 17 residues. This chain's CDR3 is CSAPRGGHKNGIDGYTF. DNA of the CDR3: TGCAGTGCTCCAAGGGGTGGACATAAGAACGGGATTGATGGCTACACCTTC.

The chain has TRBV30 and TRBJ2-1; possibly TRBD1 or TRBD2 for D (5 bases each). This CDR3 region has 15 residues. V dropped 3 bases and J dropped 0 bases, with 12 bases sitting between them. CDR1 GTSNPN and CDR2 SVGIG come from the germline V gene (reference sequence). The CDR3 spells CAWRAGTSSYNEQFF. The CDR3 DNA reads TGTGCCTGGAGAGCCGGGACGAGCTCCTACAATGAGCAGTTCTTC.

The chain recombines TRBV29-1 with TRBJ1-3; no clear D gene. Germline V CDR1 and CDR2: SQVTM, ANQGSEA. This CDR3 spans 11 amino acids. V gave up 4 bases and J gave up 6 bases, with 7 bases separating them. This CDR3 is CSVGGVNTIYF. CDR3 sequence (DNA): TGCAGCGTTGGGGGTGTAAACACCATATATTTT.

J is TRBJ2-6 and V is TRBV29-1; perhaps TRBD2 as D (5 bases). The CDR3 has 16 residues. Trimming took off 3 bases at V and 0 bases at J, with 12 bases between the two ends. Germline lookup yields CDR1 SQVTM and CDR2 ANQGSEA. The DNA for the CDR3 is TGCAGCGTTGAGGTGTGGGAGAGCTCTGGGGCCAACGTCCTGACTTTC. Translating gives CSVEVWESSGANVLTF. Using reference TRBV29-1 and TRBJ2-6 for the parts outside the CDR3, the full variable domain is SAVISQKPSRDICQRGTSLTIQCQVDSQVTMMFWYRQQPGQSLTLIATANQGSEATYESGFVIDKFPISRPNLTFSTLTVSNMSPEDSSIYLCSVEVWESSGANVLTFGAGSRLTVL.

This chain connects TRBV29-1 to TRBJ2-3, with D possibly being TRBD2 (5 bases). Deletions cut 3 bases from V and 5 bases from J, with 15 bases between. The CDR3 runs to 14 residues. CDR1 is SQVTM, CDR2 ANQGSEA, per germline. The CDR3 nucleotides read TGCAGCGTTGATCTCGGGGTGGCGGAAGATACGCAGTATTTT. Its translation: CSVDLGVAEDTQYF.

The rearrangement joins TRBV4-1 to TRBJ2-5; TRBD1 aligns across 9 bases. The CDR3 has 16 residues. The J segment lost 5 bases and the V segment lost 1 base, leaving 8 bases of the junction unmatched. Looked up from germline, CDR1 is MGHRA and CDR2 is YSYEKL. CDR3 nucleotides: TGCGCCAGCAGCCAAGGAAACAGGGGGCTTGGGGAGACCCAGTACTTC. It translates to CASSQGNRGLGETQYF.

This clonotype has more than one count but fewer than ten. The rearrangement joins TRBV27 to TRBJ2-7; 7 nucleotides match TRBD2. The CDR3 loop spans 14 amino acids. Trimming took 3 bases from V and 0 from J; bases not matched to a gene: 2. Germline loops: CDR1 MNHEY, CDR2 SMNVEV (reference sequence). The CDR3 is CASSLLAGSYEQYF. In nucleotides, the CDR3 is TGTGCCAGCAGTTTGTTAGCGGGCTCCTACGAGCAGTACTTC.

This clonotype was seen only once. The genes are TRBV20-1 and TRBJ2-1; a weak D match, TRBD2 (6 bases). V was pared by 0 bases and J by 9 bases, with 21 bases between. This CDR3 has 16 amino acids. Germline V gene lookup returns CDR1 DFQATT and CDR2 SNEGSKA (reference sequence). CDR3 coding DNA: TGCAGTGCTAGAGATAAGTGGGCGGGACCCCTGGGTGAGCAGTTCTTC. It specifies CSARDKWAGPLGEQFF.

This rearrangement joins TRBV14 to TRBJ2-7, with D possibly TRBD2 on 6 matching bases. Germline values: CDR1 SGHDN, CDR2 FVKESK. The CDR3 spans 14 residues. The V gene lost 4 bases and the J gene lost 7 bases, with 17 bases spanning the gap. The CDR3, as DNA: TGTGCCAGCAGCCTCACAGGCGGGGCAGGGGAGCAGTACTTC. Translated: CASSLTGGAGEQYF.

The V and J genes are TRBV19 and TRBJ2-7; no firm D call. Germline V CDR1 and CDR2: LNHDA, SQIVND (reference sequence). V lost 5 bases and J 1 base, leaving 9 bases between the germline ends. The CDR3 is made up of 13 amino acids. CDR3: CASSDAPSYEQYF. DNA of the CDR3: TGTGCCAGTAGTGACGCGCCGTCCTACGAGCAGTACTTC.

V and J are TRBV27 and TRBJ2-7; 11 nucleotides line up with TRBD2. The CDR3 runs 15 residues. The germline gives CDR1 MNHEY, CDR2 SMNVEV (reference sequence). Losses at the gene ends were 4 bases for V and 2 bases for J; bases not matched to a gene: 4. The CDR3 DNA is TGTGCCAGCAGTTCCCGACTAGCGGGGCCCTACGAGCAGTACTTC. Protein product: CASSSRLAGPYEQYF.

The rearrangement links TRBV12-3 or TRBV12-4 to TRBJ1-1; 8 bases line up with TRBD1. The CDR3 consists of 14 residues. After removal of 6 bases from V and 4 bases from J, the junction contained 7 bases not matched to a gene. DNA for the CDR3: TGTGCCAGCAGCTGGACAGGGCGAGGCACTGAAGCTTTCTTT. Translation: CASSWTGRGTEAFF.

This clonotype was recorded only once. The genes are TRBV20-1 and TRBJ1-5; 9 bases line up with TRBD1. The CDR3 has 15 residues. Trimming removed 2 bases from V and 2 bases from J; junction bases left unmatched: 4. The germline V gene has CDR1 DFQATT and CDR2 SNEGSKA (reference sequence). This CDR3 is CSARPGTGRNQPQHF. Written as DNA, the CDR3 is TGCAGTGCTAGACCCGGGACAGGGCGCAATCAGCCCCAGCATTTT.

The chain links TRBV21-1 to TRBJ2-7; the DNA was not used to check the table's D call, TRBD1. TRBV21-1 is described as a pseudogene. CDR3 size: 14 residues. This CDR3 is CASQKGGRVYEQYF. The CDR3 coding sequence is TGTGCCAGCCAAAAGGGCGGACGTGTCTACGAGCAGTACTTC.

The CDR3, as DNA: TGCAGCGTTGAGACAGGGTCTAGCACTGAAGCTTTCTTT. As protein: CSVETGSSTEAFF. The rearrangement uses TRBV29-1 and TRBJ1-1; TRBD1 aligns across 7 bases. The CDR3 extends over 13 amino acids. With V trimmed by 3 bases and J by 4 bases, 5 bases remained unmatched. From germline, CDR1 is SQVTM and CDR2 ANQGSEA.

This chain joins TRBV20-1 and TRBJ2-1, with TRBD1 as a possible D gene (5 bases). V was clipped by 3 bases and J by 8 bases, with 23 bases between them. This CDR3 has 16 residues. The V gene's germline CDR1 is DFQATT and CDR2 SNEGSKA (reference sequence). CDR3 protein: CSASPETDFGPDEQFF. For the CDR3, the DNA is TGCAGTGCTAGTCCTGAGACAGATTTTGGACCTGATGAGCAGTTCTTC.

V gene TRBV4-1 combines with J gene TRBJ2-6; 7 nucleotides agree with TRBD1. V dropped 1 base and J dropped 10; count of bases not matched to a gene: 4. The CDR3 contains 14 residues. The V gene's germline CDR1 is MGHRA and CDR2 YSYEKL. The CDR3: CASSQVAGGNVLTF. DNA for the CDR3: TGCGCCAGCAGCCAAGTAGCAGGGGGAAACGTCCTGACTTTC.

V is TRBV20-1 and J is TRBJ2-7, with a tentative D call TRBD1 (6 bases). V lost 6 bases to trimming and J lost 2 bases, with 11 bases between them. The CDR3 extends over 12 amino acids. From germline, CDR1 is DFQATT and CDR2 SNEGSKA (reference sequence). The DNA of the CDR3 is TGCAGTGCACTCGACAGGACCTACGAGCAGTACTTC. It yields the protein CSALDRTYEQYF.

V and J are TRBV15 and TRBJ2-2; 8 nucleotides match TRBD2. This CDR3 region has 14 residues. Germline lookup yields CDR1 LNHNV and CDR2 YYDKDF (reference sequence). V trimming: 5 bases; J trimming: 4 bases; junction bases outside the gene matches: 3. For the CDR3, the DNA is TGTGCCACCAGCTACAGCGGGAGCACCGGGGAGCTGTTTTTT. Translated: CATSYSGSTGELFF.

V gene TRBV5-1 combines with J gene TRBJ1-4; 8 bases are shared with TRBD1. Germline V lookup: CDR1 SGHRS, CDR2 YFSETQ. The CDR3 is 13 residues long. V shed 5 bases, J shed 6 bases, and the junction held 3 bases outside the gene matches. CDR3 amino acids: CASRTGGDEKLFF. DNA of the CDR3: TGCGCCAGCAGAACAGGGGGTGATGAAAAACTGTTTTTT.

V is TRBV7-9 and J is TRBJ2-1; D is perhaps TRBD2 (5 bases). Trimming took 1 base from V and 9 from J, leaving 10 bases between them. From germline, CDR1 is SEHNR and CDR2 FQNEAQ (reference sequence). CDR3 size: 13 residues. CDR3: CASSLVGAAEQFF. CDR3 sequence (DNA): TGTGCCAGCAGCTTAGTGGGAGCGGCTGAGCAGTTCTTC.